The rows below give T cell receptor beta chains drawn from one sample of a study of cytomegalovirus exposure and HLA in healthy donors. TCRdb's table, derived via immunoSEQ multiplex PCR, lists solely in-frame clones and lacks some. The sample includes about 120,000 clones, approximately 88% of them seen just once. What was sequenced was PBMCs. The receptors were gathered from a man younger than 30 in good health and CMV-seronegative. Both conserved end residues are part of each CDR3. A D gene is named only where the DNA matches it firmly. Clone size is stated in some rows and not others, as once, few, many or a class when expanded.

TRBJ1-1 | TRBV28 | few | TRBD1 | CASSSPGQGARQAFF | TGTGCCAGCAGTTCCCCAGGACAGGGGGCTCGTCAAGCTTTCTTT
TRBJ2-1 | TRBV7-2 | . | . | CASSLEAGPYNEQFF | TGTGCCAGCAGTCTAGAGGCGGGGCCCTACAATGAGCAGTTCTTC
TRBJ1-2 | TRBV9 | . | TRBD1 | CASSVASGGFYGYTF | TGTGCCAGCAGCGTAGCTTCAGGGGGCTTCTATGGCTACACCTTC
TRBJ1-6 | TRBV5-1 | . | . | CASSLGSSYNSPLHF | TGCGCCAGCAGCTTGGGGAGCTCCTATAATTCACCCCTCCACTTT
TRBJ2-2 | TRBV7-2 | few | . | CASSLSRVRVNTGELFF | TGTGCCAGCAGCTTAAGTAGGGTCAGGGTTAACACCGGGGAGCTGTTTTTT
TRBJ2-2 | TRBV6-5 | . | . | CASSLIRTGELFF | TGTGCCAGCAGCCTGATCAGAACCGGGGAGCTGTTTTTT
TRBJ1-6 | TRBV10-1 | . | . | CASSQGQTNSPLHF | TGCGCCAGCAGCCAAGGACAGACAAATTCACCCCTCCACTTT
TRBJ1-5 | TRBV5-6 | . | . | CASSRTSQTSNQPQHF | TGTGCCAGCAGCCGAACCAGTCAAACTAGCAATCAGCCCCAGCATTTT
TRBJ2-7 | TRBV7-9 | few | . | CASSPGGYEQYF | TGTGCCAGCAGCCCCGGGGGATACGAGCAGTACTTC
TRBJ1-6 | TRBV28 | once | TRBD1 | CASSPGGGLSPLHF | TGTGCCAGCAGTCCAGGGGGCGGGCTGTCACCCCTCCACTTT
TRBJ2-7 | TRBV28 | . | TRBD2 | CASSSPSGIVGNEQYF | TGTGCCAGCAGTTCGCCTAGCGGGATTGTCGGTAACGAGCAGTACTTC
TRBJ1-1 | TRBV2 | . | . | CASSEALRRGTEAFF | TGTGCCAGCAGTGAAGCGCTTCGTAGGGGGACTGAAGCTTTCTTT
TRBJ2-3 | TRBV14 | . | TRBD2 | CASSQDSRLAGLTDTQYF | TGTGCCAGCAGCCAAGATTCTAGGCTAGCGGGGTTAACAGATACGCAGTATTTT
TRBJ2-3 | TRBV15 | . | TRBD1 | CATSRKGQGALF | TGTGCCACCAGCAGGAAAGGACAGGGGGCCCTGTTT
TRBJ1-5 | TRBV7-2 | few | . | CASSPDNTQPQHF | TGTGCCAGCAGCCCGGACAACACTCAGCCCCAGCATTTT
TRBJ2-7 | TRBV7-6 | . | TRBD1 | CASSPATGGYEQYF | TGTGCCAGCAGCCCAGCGACAGGGGGCTACGAGCAGTACTTC
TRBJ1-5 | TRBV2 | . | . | CASSGPQGVNQPQHF | TGTGCCAGCAGTGGCCCACAGGGAGTTAATCAGCCCCAGCATTTT
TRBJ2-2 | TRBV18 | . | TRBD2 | CASSRGLAGPTGELFF | TGTGCCAGCTCACGGGGACTAGCGGGCCCCACCGGGGAGCTGTTTTTT
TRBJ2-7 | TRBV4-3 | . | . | CASSQEANSYEQYF | TGCGCCAGCAGCCAAGAGGCCAACTCCTACGAGCAGTACTTC
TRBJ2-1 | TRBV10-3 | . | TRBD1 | CAISGTGINEQFF | TGTGCCATCAGTGGGACAGGTATCAATGAGCAGTTCTTC
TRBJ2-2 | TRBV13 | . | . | CASSLGLGNTGELFF | TGTGCCAGCAGCTTAGGCCTAGGGAACACCGGGGAGCTGTTTTTT
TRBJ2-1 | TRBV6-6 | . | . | CASSYSAQGPFF | TGTGCCAGCAGTTACTCGGCGCAGGGCCCGTTCTTC
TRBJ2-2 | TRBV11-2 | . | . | CASSSGGRTGELFF | TGTGCCAGCAGCTCTGGGGGGAGGACCGGGGAGCTGTTTTTT
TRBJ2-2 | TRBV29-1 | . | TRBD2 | CSVGTSGRRDTGELFF | TGCAGCGTGGGGACTAGCGGACGGAGGGACACCGGGGAGCTGTTTTTT
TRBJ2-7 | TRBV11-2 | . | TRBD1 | CASSPRTGLRYEQYF | TGTGCCAGCAGCCCGCGGACAGGTCTTCGCTACGAGCAGTACTTC
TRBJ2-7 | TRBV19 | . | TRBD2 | CASSIDSAGTSEQYF | TGTGCCAGTAGTATAGACTCAGCGGGAACTTCCGAGCAGTACTTC
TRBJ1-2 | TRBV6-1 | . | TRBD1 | CASRVGQVGSDGYTF | TGTGCCAGCAGGGTTGGACAGGTGGGATCCGATGGCTACACCTTC
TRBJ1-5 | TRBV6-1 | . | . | CASSEQGRENQPQHF | TGTGCCAGCAGTGAACAGGGGCGGGAGAATCAGCCCCAGCATTTT
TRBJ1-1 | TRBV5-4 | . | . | CASSSGVNTEAFF | TGTGCCAGCAGCTCAGGCGTGAACACTGAAGCTTTCTTT
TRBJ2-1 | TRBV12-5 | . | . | CASGLGQTPGNEQFF | TGTGCTAGTGGTTTGGGGCAGACTCCTGGGAATGAGCAGTTCTTC
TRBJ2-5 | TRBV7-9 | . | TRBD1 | CASSYRDREETQYF | TGTGCCAGCAGTTACCGGGACAGGGAGGAGACCCAGTACTTC
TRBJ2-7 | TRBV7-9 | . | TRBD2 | CASSFSGRKDEQYF | TGTGCCAGCAGCTTTAGCGGGAGGAAAGACGAGCAGTACTTC
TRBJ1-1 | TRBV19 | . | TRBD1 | CASSTTYRGPNTEAFF | TGTGCCAGTAGTACAACGTACAGGGGGCCGAACACTGAAGCTTTCTTT
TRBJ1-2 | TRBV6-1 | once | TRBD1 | CASSDGTGLNYGYTF | TGTGCCAGCAGTGATGGGACAGGGCTTAACTATGGCTACACCTTC
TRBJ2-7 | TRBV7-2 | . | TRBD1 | CASRGQYEQYF | TGTGCCAGCAGGGGACAGTACGAGCAGTACTTC
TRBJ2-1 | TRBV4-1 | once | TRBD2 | CASSQRIWRREDHNEQFF | TGCGCCAGCAGCCAAAGAATTTGGCGGCGGGAGGATCACAATGAGCAGTTCTTC
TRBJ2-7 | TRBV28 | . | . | CASRETGPRSSYEQYF | TGTGCCAGCAGGGAGACAGGACCTCGTTCTTCCTACGAGCAGTACTTC
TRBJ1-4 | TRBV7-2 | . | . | CASSLAGGGNEKLFF | TGTGCCAGCAGCTTAGCCGGGGGTGGTAATGAAAAACTGTTTTTT
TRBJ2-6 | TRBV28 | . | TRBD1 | CASTIQGAGSGANVLTF | TGTGCCAGCACAATCCAGGGGGCCGGCTCTGGGGCCAACGTCCTGACTTTC
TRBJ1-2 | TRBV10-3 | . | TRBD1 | CAISEQGAGGYTF | TGTGCCATCAGTGAACAGGGGGCGGGCGGCTACACCTTC
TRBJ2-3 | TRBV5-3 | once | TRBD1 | CARSLGGTGTDTQYF | TGTGCCAGAAGCTTGGGTGGGACAGGCACAGATACGCAGTATTTT
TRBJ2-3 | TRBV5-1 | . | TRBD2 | CASALAGGLTDTQYF | TGCGCCAGCGCACTAGCGGGAGGTCTCACAGATACGCAGTATTTT
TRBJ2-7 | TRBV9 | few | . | CASSVGGWEGDYEQYF | TGTGCCAGCAGCGTAGGTGGGTGGGAGGGGGACTACGAGCAGTACTTC
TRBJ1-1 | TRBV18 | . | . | CASSPPMGGTEAFF | TGTGCCAGCTCACCACCGATGGGCGGGACTGAAGCTTTCTTT
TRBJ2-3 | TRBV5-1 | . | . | CASSYRDNSPDTQYF | TGCGCCAGCAGCTACCGGGACAATTCTCCAGATACGCAGTATTTT
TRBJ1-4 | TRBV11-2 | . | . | CASSLVRGLNEKLFF | TGTGCCAGCAGCTTAGTTAGGGGCCTAAATGAAAAACTGTTTTTT
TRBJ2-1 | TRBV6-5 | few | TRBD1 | CASGRGPYNEQFF | TGTGCCAGCGGAAGGGGGCCCTACAATGAGCAGTTCTTC
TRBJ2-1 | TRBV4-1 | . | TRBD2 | CASRGTSGNNEQFF | TGCGCCAGTCGAGGGACTAGCGGGAACAATGAGCAGTTCTTC
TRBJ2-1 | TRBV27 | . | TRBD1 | CASSSTRDSLGQFF | TGTGCCAGCAGTTCAACCCGGGACAGCTTAGGGCAGTTCTTC
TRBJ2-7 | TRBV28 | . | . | CASSPGLHEQYF | TGTGCCAGCAGTCCAGGGCTCCACGAGCAGTACTTC